Listed here are 21 T cell receptor beta chains from one sample, sequenced in a study of regulatory T cells in long-lasting Graves disease. Specified time point: newly diagnosed GD, antithyroid drugs for less than 3 months. The TCR library was prepared using RNA isolated from PBMCs. Construction of the TCR beta libraries employed iRepertoire HTBI primers in conjunction with Arm-PCR of CDR3 regions. MiXCR was run by TCRdb on the multiplex PCR reads, yielding one entry per CDR3 protein. The sample records about 440,000 distinct CDR3 sequences, approximately 15% being singletons. Another study also made use of these data, one on T cells in Graves' hyperthyroidism and ophthalmopathy.

This specimen consisted of peripheral blood mononuclear cells (PBMCs), obtained at new diagnosis, from a patient treated with antithyroid drugs. The receptors derive from a woman younger than 45 with Graves disease.

This clonotype was counted only a few times. The V and J genes are TRBV6-2 or TRBV6-3 and TRBJ2-5; possibly TRBD1 for D (6 bases). Per the germline V gene, CDR1 is MNHEY and CDR2 is SVGEGT. Deletions cut 5 bases from V and 2 bases from J, with 12 bases between. There are 14 residues in the CDR3. The DNA of the CDR3 is TGTGCCAGCAGTGTGGACAGCCTACAAGAGACCCAGTACTTC. It codes for CASSVDSLQETQYF.

This clonotype was counted ten times or more. V is TRBV28 and J is TRBJ2-7; 7 bases match TRBD1. This CDR3 contains 15 residues. The germline V gene encodes CDR1 MDHEN and CDR2 SYDVKM. The J segment lost 1 base and the V segment lost 5 bases, leaving 8 bases of the junction unmatched. DNA for the CDR3: TGTGCCAGCAGTACAGGGGTGAGGGTTTCCTACGAGCAGTACTTC. Protein sequence: CASSTGVRVSYEQYF.

Only a few counts were recorded for this clonotype. This rearrangement joins TRBV13 to TRBJ2-1; 7 bases match TRBD2. This CDR3 comprises 17 residues. CDR1 PRHDT and CDR2 FYEKMQ come from the germline V gene (reference sequence). V shed 5 bases, J shed 0 bases, and the junction held 10 bases outside the gene matches. In DNA, the CDR3 is TGTGCCAGCAGCCCCCAAAGGCGGGAGTTCTCCTACAATGAGCAGTTCTTC. Translation: CASSPQRREFSYNEQFF.

This clonotype was detected only a few times. The chain recombines TRBV11-3 with TRBJ2-7; 13 positions match TRBD2. The length of the CDR3 is 22 residues. Germline CDR1 reads SGHNT; CDR2 reads YENEEA. V gave up 4 bases and J gave up 2 bases; unmatched junction bases: 23. This CDR3 reads CASSSPPGLAGNAVIITYEQYF. In DNA, the CDR3 is TGTGCCAGCAGCTCTCCACCGGGACTAGCGGGAAACGCCGTAATAATTACCTACGAGCAGTACTTC.

This clonotype was picked up many times. The chain couples TRBV28 to TRBJ1-1; D is ambiguous. Germline CDR1 is MDHEN and CDR2 is SYDVKM. Trimming shortened V by 2 bases and J by 7 bases, and 8 bases separated the two germline ends. The CDR3 totals 12 residues. Here the CDR3 DNA reads TGTGCCAGCAGTTTAGGGAGGATTGAAGCTTTCTTT. Its protein product is CASSLGRIEAFF.

The chain combines TRBV19 with TRBJ1-1; D possibly corresponds to TRBD1 (5 bases). Trimming removed 7 bases at V and 0 bases at J, with 9 bases between. The CDR3 covers 13 residues. CDR1 is LNHDA, CDR2 SQIVND, per germline (reference sequence). CDR3 DNA sequence: TGTGCCAGTATCGAGGGGATGAACACTGAAGCTTTCTTT. It is translated as CASIEGMNTEAFF.

This clonotype was found a few times. The V gene is TRBV19, the J gene TRBJ2-7; D perhaps matches TRBD2 (6 bases). CDR3 length: 12 amino acids. From germline, CDR1 is LNHDA and CDR2 SQIVND (reference sequence). V lost 6 bases and J lost 7, with 13 bases in between. CDR3 coding DNA: TGTGCCAGTAGCCCCCTTCGGGGGGAGCAGTACTTC. Protein product: CASSPLRGEQYF.

This clonotype came up many times. The chain links TRBV13 to TRBJ2-1; D is uncertain. CDR3 size: 16 residues. The germline V gene has CDR1 PRHDT and CDR2 FYEKMQ (reference sequence). V was clipped by 0 bases and J by 0 bases, with 9 bases between them. In DNA form, the CDR3 reads TGTGCCAGCAGCTTAGGTCGGAGCAGCTCCTACAATGAGCAGTTCTTC. This sequence encodes CASSLGRSSSYNEQFF.

The chain couples TRBV20-1 to TRBJ2-7; no definite D call. The CDR3 extends over 14 amino acids. The germline CDR1 and CDR2 sequences are DFQATT and SNEGSKA (reference sequence). With 0 bases removed from V and 2 bases from J, the gap between germline ends came to 11 bases. CDR3 coding DNA: TGCAGTGCTAGAGATCCCGACATTACCTACGAGCAGTACTTC. Its translation: CSARDPDITYEQYF.

This clonotype was counted many times. The V and J genes are TRBV3-1 and TRBJ2-3; 9 bases fit TRBD1. This CDR3 has 16 residues. Unmatched junction bases numbered 6, after V lost 4 bases and J lost 1 base. Germline V gives CDR1 LGHDT, CDR2 YNNKEL (reference sequence). The DNA of the CDR3 is TGTGCCAGCAGCCCACCACAGGGGGCCCGCACAGATACGCAGTATTTT. It codes for CASSPPQGARTDTQYF.

This clonotype came up many times. This chain connects TRBV27 to TRBJ2-7; TRBD1 is a possible D gene (6 bases). Trimming removed 5 bases at V and 6 bases at J, with 23 bases between. CDR3 size: 16 residues. The V gene's germline CDR1 is MNHEY and CDR2 SMNVEV (reference sequence). DNA of the CDR3: TGTGCCAGCAGTCCCAAGGCCCCCGGACAGTATGGCGAGCAGTACTTC. Residues: CASSPKAPGQYGEQYF.

This clonotype was observed at least ten times. The chain couples TRBV7-7 to TRBJ2-5; a weak D match, TRBD1 (6 bases). V lost 5 bases and J 5 bases, leaving 18 bases between the germline ends. Germline CDR1 reads SSHAT; CDR2 reads FNYEAQ (reference sequence). The CDR3 has 15 residues. In DNA, the CDR3 is TGTGCCAGCAGCCACTACCAAACAGGGATGGAGACCCAGTACTTC. It translates to CASSHYQTGMETQYF.

This clonotype occurred many times. This chain connects TRBV5-4 to TRBJ2-7, with D tentatively TRBD2 (5 bases). V was cut by 0 bases and J by 2 bases, with 18 bases left in between. The CDR3 totals 17 residues. Germline assignment: CDR1 SGHNT and CDR2 YYREEE (reference sequence). As DNA, the CDR3 is TGTGCCAGCAGCTTGGGAGGGCTTAGAGAAAATACCTACGAGCAGTACTTC. This sequence encodes CASSLGGLRENTYEQYF.

The chain employs TRBV20-1 and TRBJ2-7; the match to TRBD2 covers 10 bases. Germline V CDR1 and CDR2: DFQATT, SNEGSKA (reference sequence). CDR3 length equals 15 residues. V lost 2 bases to trimming and J lost 0 bases; unmatched junction nucleotides: 4. This CDR3 is CSARTTSGFSYEQYF. In DNA, the CDR3 is TGCAGTGCTAGAACGACTAGCGGGTTCTCCTACGAGCAGTACTTC.

The sample holds a few counts of this clonotype. This rearrangement joins TRBV20-1 to TRBJ1-3; a weak D match, TRBD1 (5 bases). The CDR3 has 14 residues. The V end lost 4 bases, the J end lost 3 bases, and 13 bases lay between the germline ends. Germline V gene data show CDR1 as DFQATT and CDR2 as SNEGSKA (reference sequence). The CDR3 protein is CSANRQSDGNTIYF. For the CDR3, the DNA is TGCAGTGCTAACAGACAGTCTGATGGAAACACCATATATTTT.

This clonotype was recorded at least ten times. J is TRBJ2-1 and V is TRBV6-5; TRBD2 aligns across 8 bases. The germline V gene has CDR1 MNHEY and CDR2 SVGAGI. The CDR3 consists of 16 residues. The ends lost 0 bases at V and 9 bases at J; junction bases unmatched: 10. CDR3 in amino acids: CASSYSRREVKSEQFF. The CDR3 DNA reads TGTGCCAGCAGTTACTCCCGGCGGGAGGTAAAGAGTGAGCAGTTCTTC.

The chain combines TRBV20-1 with TRBJ2-2; the D is unclear. CDR3 length: 14 amino acids. The V end was cut by 3 bases, the J end by 4 bases, with 12 bases between. Germline V lookup: CDR1 DFQATT, CDR2 SNEGSKA (reference sequence). The CDR3 is CSARGDGITGELFF. In nucleotides, the CDR3 is TGCAGTGCTAGGGGTGACGGAATCACCGGGGAGCTGTTTTTT.

In its sample, this clonotype was seen many times. The V gene is TRBV14, the J gene TRBJ2-2; TRBD1 aligns across 9 bases. Germline CDR1 SGHDN, CDR2 FVKESK. The CDR3 is made up of 15 amino acids. After removal of 2 bases from V and 5 bases from J, the junction contained 3 bases not matched to a gene. The CDR3 region has the DNA TGTGCCAGCAGCCAAAAACAGGGGGCTACCGGGGAGCTGTTTTTT. Amino acid sequence: CASSQKQGATGELFF. Based on the CDR3 plus reference TRBV14 and TRBJ2-2, the full variable domain is EAGVTQFPSHSVIEKGQTVTLRCDPISGHDNLYWYRRVMGKEIKFLLHFVKESKQDESGMPNNRFLAERTGGTYSTLKVQPAELEDSGVYFCASSQKQGATGELFFGEGSRLTVL.

This clonotype was recorded many times. V and J are TRBV5-5 and TRBJ1-1, with D possibly TRBD1 on 5 matching bases. Germline CDR1 is SGHKS and CDR2 is YYEKEE (reference sequence). CDR3 size: 15 residues. V gave up 3 bases and J gave up 0 bases, with 12 bases separating them. CDR3 loop: CASSSSAGMNTEAFF. The CDR3 coding sequence is TGTGCCAGCAGCTCTTCGGCAGGGATGAACACTGAAGCTTTCTTT.

This clonotype was found many times. V usage is TRBV3-1 and J usage is TRBJ1-5; D might be TRBD1 (6 bases). The CDR3 sequence is 13 residues long. Germline CDR1 is LGHDT and CDR2 is YNNKEL (reference sequence). Trimming removed 4 bases from V and 6 bases from J, with 10 bases in between. The CDR3 loop is CASSLQGRQPQHF. CDR3 DNA: TGTGCCAGCAGCCTCCAGGGGCGTCAGCCCCAGCATTTT.

This clonotype has at least ten counts. The chain joins TRBV5-6 to TRBJ2-1, with D uncertain. The germline V gene has CDR1 SGHDT and CDR2 YYEEEE. The CDR3 sequence is 16 residues long. The V end was cut by 4 bases, the J end by 0 bases, with 14 bases between. The CDR3 loop reads CASSPSQQPSYNEQFF. CDR3 nucleotides: TGTGCCAGCAGCCCCTCTCAGCAGCCCTCCTACAATGAGCAGTTCTTC.